A single sample gave rise to the 30 T cell receptor beta chains below, sequenced in a study of blood T cell repertoires in COVID-19. The repertoire was sequenced with immunoSEQ multiplex PCR; TCRdb's copy has only in-frame clones and lacks some. This sample yields 350,000 to 400,000 clones, of which around 89% are seen a single time; around 1% belongs to the top ten. The sample taken for sequencing was PBMCs or T cells enriched from blood (not recorded which). Source of these receptors: a man between 18 and 35 years old who had recovered from COVID-19.

Remarks on this clone: This may arise from a read error, as a much more abundant clone is one base away. The rearrangement joins TRBV7-9 to TRBJ2-1; D is unresolved. This CDR3 is built from 11 residues. Trimming removed 2 bases from V and 8 bases from J, with 4 bases in between. Germline values: CDR1 SEHNR, CDR2 FQNEAQ (reference sequence). This chain's CDR3 is CASSLSYEQFF. In DNA, the CDR3 is TGTGCCAGCAGCTTATCGTATGAGCAGTTCTTC.

This rearrangement joins TRBV11-2 to TRBJ2-5, with D tentatively TRBD2 (5 bases). The CDR3 sequence is 15 residues long. V was cut by 0 bases and J by 2 bases, with 10 bases left in between. Germline V lookup: CDR1 SGHAT, CDR2 FQNNGV. This CDR3 reads CASSLETAVQETQYF. The CDR3 nucleotides read TGTGCCAGCAGCTTAGAAACAGCGGTACAAGAGACCCAGTACTTC.

The V and J genes are TRBV7-2 and TRBJ1-3; D possibly corresponds to TRBD1 (5 bases). Germline CDR1 reads SGHTA; CDR2 reads FQGNSA. The CDR3 is made up of 15 amino acids. The V end was cut by 5 bases, the J end by 4 bases, with 15 bases between. CDR3 bases: TGTGCCAGCAGCCCCGTCGGGGGATACGGAAACACCATATATTTT. It codes for CASSPVGGYGNTIYF.

The gene calls are TRBV5-8 and TRBJ1-2, with 8 bases lining up with TRBD1. The V gene's germline CDR1 is SGHTS and CDR2 YDEGEE. CDR3 size: 13 residues. Trimming at V came to 5 bases and at J to 8 bases, leaving 8 bases not matched to a gene. CDR3: CASRDRVFLGYTF. The CDR3 DNA follows: TGTGCCAGCAGGGACAGGGTTTTTTTGGGCTACACCTTC.

The CDR3 region is CASTDLDRKPNQPQHF. The CDR3 nucleotides are TGCGCCAGCACTGACCTCGACAGGAAGCCCAATCAGCCCCAGCATTTT. This chain joins TRBV10-1 and TRBJ1-5; D possibly corresponds to TRBD1 (6 bases). The CDR3 loop spans 16 amino acids. The ends were cut back, 7 bases at V and 3 bases at J, with 19 bases in the middle. The germline CDR1 and CDR2 sequences are WNHNN and SYGVQD (reference sequence).

The rearrangement joins TRBV19 to TRBJ1-3, with no clear D. CDR3 size: 15 residues. CDR1 LNHDA and CDR2 SQIVND come from the germline V gene (reference sequence). Trimming took 10 bases from V and 0 from J, leaving 16 bases between them. The CDR3 region is CATIIPTLSGNTIYF. CDR3 coding DNA: TGTGCCACCATCATCCCTACCCTCTCTGGAAACACCATATATTTT.

The chain uses TRBV30 and TRBJ2-7; 9 nucleotides match TRBD1. In germline, CDR1 is GTSNPN, CDR2 SVGIG (reference sequence). CDR3 length: 14 residues. V lost 2 bases and J lost 2; bases outside the gene matches: 4. The CDR3: CAWSPGQGAYEQYF. As DNA, the CDR3 is TGTGCCTGGAGTCCGGGACAGGGAGCCTACGAGCAGTACTTC. Full variable domain (remainder filled in from reference TRBV30 and TRBJ2-7): SQTIHQWPATLVQPVGSPLSLECTVEGTSNPNLYWYRQAAGRGLQLLFYSVGIGQISSEVPQNLSASRPQDRQFILSSKKLLLSDSGFYLCAWSPGQGAYEQYFGPGTRLTVT.

The rearrangement joins TRBV4-2 to TRBJ2-5; 10 positions match TRBD1. The CDR3 is made up of 16 amino acids. Germline values: CDR1 LGHNA, CDR2 YNFKEQ. V was pared by 1 base and J by 3 bases, with 5 bases of the junction left unmatched. CDR3 DNA sequence: TGTGCCAGCAGCCAAGGACAGGGGGCGCCGAAAGAGACCCAGTACTTC. It yields the protein CASSQGQGAPKETQYF.

J is TRBJ1-2 and V is TRBV7-8, with 12 bases that match TRBD1. Germline trimming cut 5 bases from V and 7 bases from J; bases unmatched to any gene: 8. CDR1 and CDR2 (germline): SGHVS, FQNEAQ. The CDR3 sequence is 15 residues long. The CDR3 reads CASSVRDRGRRGYTF. The CDR3 region has the DNA TGTGCCAGCAGCGTCCGGGACAGGGGGCGTCGTGGCTACACCTTC.

The chain has TRBV5-1 and TRBJ2-1; possible D gene TRBD2, 6 bases. Germline V gives CDR1 SGHRS, CDR2 YFSETQ. V dropped 6 bases and J dropped 7 bases, with 14 bases sitting between them. This CDR3 comprises 13 residues. This CDR3 reads CASMPSVGNEQFF. For the CDR3, the DNA is TGCGCCAGCATGCCTAGCGTAGGGAATGAGCAGTTCTTC.

This clone was observed a few times. The genes are TRBV7-3 and TRBJ1-2; D is uncertain. The CDR3 is made up of 13 amino acids. Germline CDR1 and CDR2: SGHTA and FQGTGA. V lost 8 bases and J 6 bases, leaving 16 bases between the germline ends. The CDR3: CASAPGNSHGYTF. Here the CDR3 DNA reads TGTGCCAGCGCCCCCGGGAATTCTCATGGCTACACCTTC.

The chain combines TRBV7-2 with TRBJ2-2; 7 nucleotides align to TRBD1. The V and J ends lost 6 bases and 6 bases, in that order; junction bases with no gene match: 7. Germline CDR1 and CDR2: SGHTA and FQGNSA. The CDR3 is 14 amino acids. CDR3 DNA: TGTGCCAGCAGGTCCGGGACAGATCCCGGGGAGCTGTTTTTT. Translated: CASRSGTDPGELFF.

The V gene is TRBV7-2, the J gene TRBJ2-2, with 10 nucleotides matching TRBD2. Germline V lookup: CDR1 SGHTA, CDR2 FQGNSA. Trimming removed 4 bases from V and 2 bases from J; junction bases left unmatched: 4. The CDR3 length is 16 residues. The CDR3: CASSSRTSGNTGELFF. The CDR3 bases are TGTGCCAGCAGCTCCCGGACTAGCGGAAACACCGGGGAGCTGTTTTTT.

The chain employs TRBV11-3 and TRBJ2-3; 11 bases are shared with TRBD1. With V trimmed by 5 bases and J by 3 bases, 7 bases remained unmatched. The CDR3 is 16 amino acids. Germline CDR1 reads SGHNT; CDR2 reads YENEEA. CDR3 residues: CASSRTGGAGTDTQYF. The CDR3 region has the DNA TGTGCCAGCAGCCGGACAGGGGGCGCAGGGACAGATACGCAGTATTTT.

The chain recombines TRBV19 with TRBJ1-2; D may be TRBD1 (6 bases). CDR1 is LNHDA and CDR2 is SQIVND in the germline V gene (reference sequence). The CDR3 length is 14 residues. V was shortened by 10 bases and J by 4 bases, with 19 bases between the two germline ends. The CDR3 bases are TGTGCCACCACCGGGGGGGCGGGTGGCTATGGCTACACCTTC. This sequence encodes CATTGGAGGYGYTF.

The J gene is TRBJ2-1, the V gene TRBV25-1, with TRBD2 as a possible D gene (6 bases). The germline CDR1 and CDR2 sequences are MGHDK and SYGVNS. V lost 5 bases and J 5 bases, leaving 10 bases between the germline ends. CDR3 length: 13 amino acids. CDR3 sequence reads: CASSLPGDNEQFF. The CDR3 DNA reads TGTGCCAGCAGTCTTCCGGGGGACAATGAGCAGTTCTTC.

The V and J genes are TRBV7-9 and TRBJ2-1; 8 bases agree with TRBD2. Germline CDR1 and CDR2: SEHNR and FQNEAQ (reference sequence). The V gene end was trimmed by 4 bases and the J gene end by 8 bases; junction bases not matched to a gene: 7. The CDR3 has 14 residues. The CDR3 region has the DNA TGTGCCAGCAGCTCCGGGACTAGTGATTATGAGCAGTTCTTC. This gives the protein CASSSGTSDYEQFF. Full variable domain (rest looked up from reference TRBV7-9 and TRBJ2-1): DTGVSQNPRHKITKRGQNVTFRCDPISEHNRLYWYRQTLGQGPEFLTYFQNEAQLEKSRLLSDRFSAERPKGSFSTLEIQRTEQGDSAMYLCASSSGTSDYEQFFGPGTRLTVL.

The J gene is TRBJ2-7, the V gene TRBV9; D call uncertain. Germline V gene data show CDR1 as SGDLS and CDR2 as YYNGEE. The CDR3 extends over 14 amino acids. V was trimmed by 0 bases and J by 4 bases, leaving 11 bases between them. The CDR3 spells CASSVGQKPYEQYF. CDR3 sequence (DNA): TGTGCCAGCAGCGTAGGGCAGAAACCGTACGAGCAGTACTTC.

The chain employs TRBV7-9 and TRBJ2-1; 9 nucleotides line up with TRBD2. V was clipped by 5 bases and J by 5 bases; unmatched bases: 13. The CDR3 runs to 17 residues. CDR1 is SEHNR and CDR2 is FQNEAQ in the germline V gene (reference sequence). Written as DNA, the CDR3 is TGTGCCAGCAGCCGGCCAGCCAGGACTAGCGCCCACAATGAGCAGTTCTTC. Encoded protein: CASSRPARTSAHNEQFF. The entire variable domain, with the rest obtained from reference TRBV7-9 and TRBJ2-1, is as follows: DTGVSQNPRHKITKRGQNVTFRCDPISEHNRLYWYRQTLGQGPEFLTYFQNEAQLEKSRLLSDRFSAERPKGSFSTLEIQRTEQGDSAMYLCASSRPARTSAHNEQFFGPGTRLTVL.

The chain employs TRBV15 and TRBJ2-5, with TRBD2 matching over 7 bases. This CDR3 spans 17 amino acids. V trimming: 0 bases; J trimming: 5 bases; junction bases outside the gene matches: 12. Germline V CDR1 and CDR2: LNHNV, YYDKDF (reference sequence). The CDR3 region has the DNA TGTGCCACCAGCAGAGATCGACCCGGGGGGACTGGGGAGACCCAGTACTTC. It is translated as CATSRDRPGGTGETQYF.

DNA for the CDR3: TGCGCCAGCAGCTTGGTAGGACTAGCGGGGGGGACGGTTGAGCAGTTCTTC. Amino acids: CASSLVGLAGGTVEQFF. This sequence joins TRBV5-1 and TRBJ2-1; the match to TRBD2 covers 15 bases. After removal of 0 bases from V and 9 bases from J, the junction contained 7 bases not matched to a gene. CDR1 and CDR2 (germline): SGHRS, YFSETQ. The CDR3 is 17 residues long.

The chain couples TRBV18 to TRBJ1-2; 12 bases map to TRBD1. The length of the CDR3 is 18 residues. Germline CDR1 reads KGHSH; CDR2 reads LQKENI. V gave up 2 bases and J gave up 6 bases; unmatched junction bases: 13. As DNA, the CDR3 is TGTGCCAGCTCACCAATTTCGGGACAGGGGGCTTTCGGTGATGGCTACACCTTC. Translating it yields CASSPISGQGAFGDGYTF.

The rearrangement uses TRBV10-3 and TRBJ2-5; 8 bases are shared with TRBD1. The CDR3 covers 13 residues. Germline V gene data show CDR1 as ENHRY and CDR2 as SYGVKD. The V and J ends lost 6 bases and 5 bases, in that order; junction bases with no gene match: 5. The CDR3 DNA reads as TGTGCCATCAGCCCAGGGGGCGTGGAGACCCAGTACTTC. This codes for CAISPGGVETQYF.

This chain links TRBV6-5 with TRBJ2-7, with D perhaps TRBD2 (6 bases). This CDR3 has 15 amino acids. Germline CDR1 and CDR2: MNHEY and SVGAGI. Trimming shortened V by 0 bases and J by 3 bases, and 12 bases separated the two germline ends. CDR3 DNA: TGTGCCAGCAGTTACTCGATCGGGGGTGGCTACGAGCAGTACTTC. Encoded protein: CASSYSIGGGYEQYF.

This clone was seen a single time. The chain recombines TRBV4-2 with TRBJ1-2, with TRBD1 matching 8 bases. V shed 3 bases, J shed 4 bases, and the junction held 10 bases outside the gene matches. Germline lookup yields CDR1 LGHNA and CDR2 YNFKEQ. The CDR3 has 16 amino acids. As DNA, the CDR3 is TGTGCCAGCAGCCATCAGGGGACAGGTTATTTCTATGGCTACACCTTC. It is translated as CASSHQGTGYFYGYTF.

V gene TRBV19 combines with J gene TRBJ1-2; TRBD1 is a possible D gene (6 bases). Trimming took 4 bases from V and 6 from J, leaving 18 bases between them. Germline CDR1 reads LNHDA; CDR2 reads SQIVND (reference sequence). CDR3 length: 15 residues. CDR3 sequence reads: CASSTTGFGMDGYTF. CDR3 in DNA: TGTGCCAGTAGTACCACAGGGTTTGGTATGGATGGCTACACCTTC.

The rearrangement joins TRBV13 to TRBJ2-3; tentative D call: TRBD2 (5 bases). Germline V gene sequence: CDR1 PRHDT, CDR2 FYEKMQ (reference sequence). The CDR3 is made up of 16 amino acids. Deletions cut 1 base from V and 6 bases from J, with 17 bases between. The CDR3 here is CASSLARPRRGDTQYF. DNA of the CDR3: TGTGCCAGCAGCTTAGCCCGACCCCGGAGAGGGGATACGCAGTATTTT.

The chain has TRBV6-5 and TRBJ2-1; TRBD1 agrees at 7 bases. CDR1 MNHEY and CDR2 SVGAGI come from the germline V gene. The V gene end was trimmed by 5 bases and the J gene end by 0 bases; junction bases not matched to a gene: 1. CDR3 length: 14 amino acids. DNA for the CDR3: TGTGCCAGCAGTAGGGACAGCTCCTACAATGAGCAGTTCTTC. This codes for CASSRDSSYNEQFF.

The genes are TRBV7-9 and TRBJ2-1; D not certain. Germline values: CDR1 SEHNR, CDR2 FQNEAQ (reference sequence). V dropped 1 base and J dropped 4 bases, with 8 bases sitting between them. There are 14 residues in the CDR3. In DNA form, the CDR3 reads TGTGCCAGCAGCTTAGACTACTTGTACAATGAGCAGTTCTTC. It yields the protein CASSLDYLYNEQFF. Full variable domain (remainder filled in from reference TRBV7-9 and TRBJ2-1): DTGVSQNPRHKITKRGQNVTFRCDPISEHNRLYWYRQTLGQGPEFLTYFQNEAQLEKSRLLSDRFSAERPKGSFSTLEIQRTEQGDSAMYLCASSLDYLYNEQFFGPGTRLTVL.

The chain links TRBV4-1 to TRBJ1-2; D is uncertain. Germline V gene data show CDR1 as MGHRA and CDR2 as YSYEKL. Trimming left V 4 bases short and J 7 bases short, with 31 bases between. There are 19 residues in the CDR3. The CDR3 protein is CASSRARVFGLMSSIGYTF. The CDR3 nucleotides read TGCGCCAGCAGCCGGGCGAGGGTTTTCGGGTTGATGTCTTCCATTGGCTACACCTTC.